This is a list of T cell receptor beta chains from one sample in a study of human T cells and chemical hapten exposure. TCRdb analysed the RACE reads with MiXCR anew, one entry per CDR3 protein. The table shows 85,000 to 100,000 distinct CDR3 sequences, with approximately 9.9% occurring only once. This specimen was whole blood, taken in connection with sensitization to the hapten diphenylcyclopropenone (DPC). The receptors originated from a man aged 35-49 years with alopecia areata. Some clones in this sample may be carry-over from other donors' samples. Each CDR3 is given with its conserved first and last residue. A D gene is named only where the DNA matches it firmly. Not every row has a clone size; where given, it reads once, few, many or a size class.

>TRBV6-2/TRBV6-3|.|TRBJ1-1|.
CASSYPGEGRGAFF
TGTGCCAGCAGTTACCCCGGCGAGGGTCGGGGAGCTTTCTTT
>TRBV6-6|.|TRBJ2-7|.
CASISFGGEQYF
TGTGCCAGCATTTCCTTTGGAGGGGAGCAGTACTTC
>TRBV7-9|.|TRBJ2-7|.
CTSSPGLGEQYF
TGTACCAGCAGCCCGGGCCTGGGGGAGCAGTACTTC
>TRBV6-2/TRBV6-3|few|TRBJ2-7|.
CASSVPGTLAYEQYF
TGTGCCAGCAGTGTCCCCGGGACATTGGCCTACGAGCAGTACTTC
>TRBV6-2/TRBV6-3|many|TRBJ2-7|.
CASSPLYEQYF
TGTGCCAGCAGTCCCCTCTACGAGCAGTACTTC
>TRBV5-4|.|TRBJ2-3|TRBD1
CASSFSPGKTGQGANTQYF
TGTGCCAGCAGCTTTAGCCCGGGGAAAACGGGACAGGGGGCAAATACGCAGTATTTT
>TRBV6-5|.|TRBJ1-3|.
CASSRAISAHTIYF
TGTGCCAGCAGTCGGGCCATATCAGCCCACACCATATATTTT
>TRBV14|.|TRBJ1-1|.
CASSQARGTAEAFF
TGTGCCAGCAGCCAAGCACGGGGAACAGCTGAAGCTTTCTTT
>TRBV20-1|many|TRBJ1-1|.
CSAPGLLGNTEAFF
TGCAGTGCTCCGGGACTACTGGGGAACACTGAAGCTTTCTTT
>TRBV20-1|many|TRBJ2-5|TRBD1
CSAEPGTGAVRTQYF
TGCAGTGCTGAACCCGGGACAGGGGCCGTGCGGACCCAGTACTTC
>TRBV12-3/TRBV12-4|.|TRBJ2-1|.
CASSPRNSYSYNEQFF
TGTGCCAGCAGCCCCCGGAACAGTTATTCCTACAATGAGCAGTTCTTC
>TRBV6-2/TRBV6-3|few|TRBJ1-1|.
CASSSGGSGTNTEAFF
TGTGCCAGCAGTTCGGGGGGATCCGGGACGAACACTGAAGCTTTCTTT
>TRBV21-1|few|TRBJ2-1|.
CASRQAGLVSHNEQFF
TGTGCCAGCAGACAAGCGGGGCTAGTAAGTCACAATGAGCAGTTCTTC
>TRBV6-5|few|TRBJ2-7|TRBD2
CASSYSGGSSYEQYF
TGTGCCAGCAGTTACTCGGGGGGGAGCTCCTACGAGCAGTACTTC